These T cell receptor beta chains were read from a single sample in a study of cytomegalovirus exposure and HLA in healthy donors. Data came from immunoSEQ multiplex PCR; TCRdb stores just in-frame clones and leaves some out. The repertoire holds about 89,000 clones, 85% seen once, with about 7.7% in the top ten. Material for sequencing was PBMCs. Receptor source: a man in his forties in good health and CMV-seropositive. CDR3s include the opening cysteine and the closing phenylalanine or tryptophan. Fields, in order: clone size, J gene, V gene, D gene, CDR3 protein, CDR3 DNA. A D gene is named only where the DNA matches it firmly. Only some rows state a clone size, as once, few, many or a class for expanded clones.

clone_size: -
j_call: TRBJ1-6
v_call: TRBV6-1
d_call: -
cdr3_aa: CASSEGVGGSPLHF
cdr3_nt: TGTGCCAGCAGTGAAGGGGTGGGGGGTTCACCCCTCCACTTT

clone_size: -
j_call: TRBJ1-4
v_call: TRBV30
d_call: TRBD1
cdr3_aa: CAWSANRGREKLFF
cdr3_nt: TGTGCCTGGAGTGCGAACAGGGGTAGGGAAAAACTGTTTTTT

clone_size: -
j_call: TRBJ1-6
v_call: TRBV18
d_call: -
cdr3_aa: CASSSSATGFNSPLHF
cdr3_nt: TGTGCCAGCTCATCTTCGGCGACAGGTTTTAATTCACCCCTCCACTTT

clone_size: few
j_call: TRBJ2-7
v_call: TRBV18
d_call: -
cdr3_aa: CASSPPGSYEQYF
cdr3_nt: TGTGCCAGCTCACCACCCGGGTCCTACGAGCAGTACTTC

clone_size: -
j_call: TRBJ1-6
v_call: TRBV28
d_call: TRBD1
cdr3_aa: CASTTGGWTLHF
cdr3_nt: TGTGCCAGCACCACAGGGGGGTGGACCCTCCACTTT

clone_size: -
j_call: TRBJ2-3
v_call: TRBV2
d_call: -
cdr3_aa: CASSGERGTDTQYF
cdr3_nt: TGTGCCAGCAGTGGCGAGCGGGGCACAGATACGCAGTATTTT

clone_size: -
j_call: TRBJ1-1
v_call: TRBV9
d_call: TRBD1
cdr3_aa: CASSVEGQGTEAFF
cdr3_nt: TGTGCCAGCAGCGTAGAGGGACAGGGCACTGAAGCTTTCTTT

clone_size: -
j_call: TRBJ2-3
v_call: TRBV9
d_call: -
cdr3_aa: CASSVRQISTDTQYF
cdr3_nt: TGTGCCAGCAGCGTAAGACAGATAAGCACAGATACGCAGTATTTT

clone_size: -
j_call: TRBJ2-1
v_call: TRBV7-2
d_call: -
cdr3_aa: CASSARGWYNEQFF
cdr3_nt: TGTGCCAGCAGCGCTCGGGGGTGGTACAATGAGCAGTTCTTC

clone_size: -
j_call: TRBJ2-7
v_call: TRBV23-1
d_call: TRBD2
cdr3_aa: CASSHPRTSGNPYEQYF
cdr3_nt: TGCGCCAGCAGTCATCCTAGGACTAGCGGGAACCCCTACGAGCAGTACTTC

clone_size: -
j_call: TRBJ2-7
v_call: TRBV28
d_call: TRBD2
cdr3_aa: CASSTSGTSGRSFSKYF
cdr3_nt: TGTGCCAGCTCCACCTCCGGGACTAGCGGGAGAAGTTTTTCGAAGTACTTC

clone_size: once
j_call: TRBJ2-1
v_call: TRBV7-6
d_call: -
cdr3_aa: CASSLASTHNEQFF
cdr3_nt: TGTGCCAGCAGCTTAGCCAGTACCCACAATGAGCAGTTCTTC

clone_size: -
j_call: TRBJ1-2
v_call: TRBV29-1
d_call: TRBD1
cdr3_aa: CSVLPTGTANYGYTF
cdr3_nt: TGCAGCGTTCTACCGACAGGGACGGCCAACTATGGCTACACCTTC

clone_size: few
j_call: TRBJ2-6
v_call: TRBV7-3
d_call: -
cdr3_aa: CASSFNRVLSGANVLTF
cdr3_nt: TGTGCCAGCAGTTTCAACAGGGTATTGTCTGGGGCCAACGTCCTGACTTTC

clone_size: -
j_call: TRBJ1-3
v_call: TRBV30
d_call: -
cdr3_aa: CAWSVRGAAGVSGNTIYF
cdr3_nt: TGTGCCTGGAGTGTACGGGGGGCCGCAGGGGTCTCTGGAAACACCATATATTTT

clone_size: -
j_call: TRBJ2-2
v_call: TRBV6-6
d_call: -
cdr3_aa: CASRPGGGMNTGELFF
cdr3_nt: TGTGCCAGCAGACCCGGCGGCGGAATGAACACCGGGGAGCTGTTTTTT

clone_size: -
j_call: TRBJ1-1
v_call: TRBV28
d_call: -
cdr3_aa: CASSYLRVTEAFF
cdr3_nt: TGTGCCAGCAGTTATTTGAGGGTTACTGAAGCTTTCTTT

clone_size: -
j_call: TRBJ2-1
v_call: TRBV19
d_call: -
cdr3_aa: CASSIGLAYNEQFF
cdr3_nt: TGTGCCAGTAGTATAGGTCTAGCCTACAATGAGCAGTTCTTC

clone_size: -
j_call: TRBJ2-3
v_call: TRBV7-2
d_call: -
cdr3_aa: CASSLWAGASTDTQYF
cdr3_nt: TGTGCCAGCAGCTTATGGGCGGGGGCCAGCACAGATACGCAGTATTTT

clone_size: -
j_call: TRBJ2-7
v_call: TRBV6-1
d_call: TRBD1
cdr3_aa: CASSEGGQVIYEQYF
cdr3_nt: TGTGCCAGCAGTGAAGGGGGACAGGTGATCTACGAGCAGTACTTC

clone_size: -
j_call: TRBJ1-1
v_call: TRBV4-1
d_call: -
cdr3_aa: CASSLQGNTEAFF
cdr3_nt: TGCGCCAGCAGCTTACAGGGGAACACTGAAGCTTTCTTT

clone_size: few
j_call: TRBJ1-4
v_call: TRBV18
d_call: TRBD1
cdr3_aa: CASSPRTGASNEKLFF
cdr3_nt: TGTGCCAGCTCACCGCGGACAGGGGCATCTAATGAAAAACTGTTTTTT

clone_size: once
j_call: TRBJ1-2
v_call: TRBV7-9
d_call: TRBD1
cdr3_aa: CASSATGVGGYTF
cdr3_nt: TGTGCCAGCAGCGCGACAGGGGTCGGTGGCTACACCTTC

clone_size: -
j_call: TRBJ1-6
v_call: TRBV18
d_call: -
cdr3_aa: CASSPDSYNSPLHF
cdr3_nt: TGTGCCAGCTCACCGGACTCTTATAATTCACCCCTCCACTTT

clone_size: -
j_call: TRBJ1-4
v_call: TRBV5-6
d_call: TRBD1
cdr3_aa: CASSRQGLKLFF
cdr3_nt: TGTGCCAGCAGCCGACAGGGATTAAAACTGTTTTTT

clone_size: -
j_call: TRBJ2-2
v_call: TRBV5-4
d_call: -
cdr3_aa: CASSKNSLNTGELFF
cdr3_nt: TGTGCCAGCAGCAAGAACTCCTTGAACACCGGGGAGCTGTTTTTT

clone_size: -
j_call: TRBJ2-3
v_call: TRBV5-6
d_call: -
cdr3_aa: CASSWDSSSTDTQYF
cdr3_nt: TGTGCCAGCAGCTGGGACTCGTCTAGCACAGATACGCAGTATTTT

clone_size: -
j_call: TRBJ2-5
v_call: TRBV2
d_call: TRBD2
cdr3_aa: CASRQTSTAGETQYF
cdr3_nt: TGTGCCAGCAGACAGACTAGCACAGCTGGGGAGACCCAGTACTTC

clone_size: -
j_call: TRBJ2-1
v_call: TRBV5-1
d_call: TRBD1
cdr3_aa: CASSSRDRGDIEQFF
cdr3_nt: TGCGCCAGCAGCTCTCGGGACAGGGGAGACATTGAGCAGTTCTTC

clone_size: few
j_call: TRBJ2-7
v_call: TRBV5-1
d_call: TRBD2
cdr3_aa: CASSSTSYRGLAGDYIYEQYF
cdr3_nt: TGCGCCAGCAGTTCGACGTCCTACAGGGGACTAGCGGGGGACTATATCTACGAGCAGTACTTC

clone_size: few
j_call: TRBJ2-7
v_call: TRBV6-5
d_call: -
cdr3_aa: CASSSGPDEQYF
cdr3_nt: TGTGCCAGCAGTTCTGGCCCCGACGAGCAGTACTTC

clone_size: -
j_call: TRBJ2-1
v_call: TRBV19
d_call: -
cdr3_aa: CASSIDMGSSYNEQFF
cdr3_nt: TGTGCCAGTAGTATAGATATGGGGAGTTCCTACAATGAGCAGTTCTTC

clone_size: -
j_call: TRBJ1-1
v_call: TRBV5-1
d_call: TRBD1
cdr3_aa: CASSISTGVTEAFF
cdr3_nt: TGCGCCAGCAGCATATCGACAGGGGTTACTGAAGCTTTCTTT

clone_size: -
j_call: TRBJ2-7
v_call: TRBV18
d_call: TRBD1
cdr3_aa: CASSPPNRGNEQYF
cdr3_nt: TGTGCCAGCTCACCACCGAACAGGGGTAACGAGCAGTACTTC

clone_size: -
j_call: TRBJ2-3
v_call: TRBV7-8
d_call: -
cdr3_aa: CASSLGNPRLARDTQYF
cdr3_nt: TGTGCCAGCAGCTTAGGGAATCCTCGACTCGCACGGGATACGCAGTATTTT

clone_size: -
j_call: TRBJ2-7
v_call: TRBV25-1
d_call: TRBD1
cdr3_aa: CASSGKGRGLSYEQYF
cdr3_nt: TGTGCCAGCAGTGGTAAGGGCAGGGGGCTTTCCTACGAGCAGTACTTC

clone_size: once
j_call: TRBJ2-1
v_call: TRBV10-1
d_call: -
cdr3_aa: CASSDPGIRGGNEQFF
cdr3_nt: TGCGCCAGCAGTGACCCTGGGATAAGAGGAGGCAATGAGCAGTTCTTC

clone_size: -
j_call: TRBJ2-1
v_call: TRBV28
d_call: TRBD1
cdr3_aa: CASSRTQKGALYNEQFF
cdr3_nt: TGTGCCAGCAGTCGAACCCAGAAGGGGGCCCTTTACAATGAGCAGTTCTTC

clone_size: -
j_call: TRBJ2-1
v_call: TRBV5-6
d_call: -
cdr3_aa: CASSLGQRSYNEQFF
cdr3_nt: TGTGCCAGCAGCTTGGGACAGAGGTCCTACAATGAGCAGTTCTTC

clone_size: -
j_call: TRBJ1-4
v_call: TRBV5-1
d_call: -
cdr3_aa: CASSRGGIDEKLFF
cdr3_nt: TGCGCCAGCAGCCGGGGGGGGATTGATGAAAAACTGTTTTTT

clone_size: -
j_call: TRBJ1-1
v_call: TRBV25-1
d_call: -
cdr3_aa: CASSESGSMNTEAFF
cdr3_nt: TGTGCCAGCAGCGAATCTGGCAGTATGAACACTGAAGCTTTCTTT

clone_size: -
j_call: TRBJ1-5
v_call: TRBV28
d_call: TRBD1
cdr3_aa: CASRTMDRDNQPQHF
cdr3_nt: TGTGCCAGCAGAACCATGGACAGGGACAATCAGCCCCAGCATTTT

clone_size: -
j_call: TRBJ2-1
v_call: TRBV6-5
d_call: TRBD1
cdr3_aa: CASRRDRGAYNEQFF
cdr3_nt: TGTGCCAGCAGGAGGGACAGGGGCGCCTACAATGAGCAGTTCTTC

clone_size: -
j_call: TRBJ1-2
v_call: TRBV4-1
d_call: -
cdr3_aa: CASSHKTSHGYTF
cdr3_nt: TGCGCCAGCAGCCATAAAACAAGTCATGGCTACACCTTC

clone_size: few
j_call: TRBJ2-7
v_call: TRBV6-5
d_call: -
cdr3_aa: CASSGTAEGVYEQYF
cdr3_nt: TGTGCCAGCAGTGGTACAGCGGAGGGAGTCTACGAGCAGTACTTC

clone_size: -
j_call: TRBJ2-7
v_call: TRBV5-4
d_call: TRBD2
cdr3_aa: CASSPSTSGSLYEQYF
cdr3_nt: TGCGCCAGCAGCCCGTCCACTAGCGGGAGTTTGTACGAGCAGTACTTC

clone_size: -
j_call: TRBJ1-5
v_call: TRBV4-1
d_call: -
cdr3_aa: CASSLTGLDQPQHF
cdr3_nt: TGCGCCAGCAGCTTGACAGGCCTGGATCAGCCCCAGCATTTT

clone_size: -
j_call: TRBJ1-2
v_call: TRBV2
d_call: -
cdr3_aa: CASSEEGRNYGYTF
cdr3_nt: TGTGCCAGCAGTGAGGAGGGGCGGAACTATGGCTACACCTTC

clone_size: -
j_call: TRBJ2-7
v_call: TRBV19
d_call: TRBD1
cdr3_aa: CASSNFAGQGPSEQYF
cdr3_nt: TGTGCCAGTAGTAATTTCGCGGGACAGGGTCCCAGCGAGCAGTACTTC

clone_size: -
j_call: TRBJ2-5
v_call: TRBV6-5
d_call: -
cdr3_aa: CASSSGRTYQETQYF
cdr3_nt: TGTGCCAGCAGTTCGGGGAGGACGTACCAAGAGACCCAGTACTTC

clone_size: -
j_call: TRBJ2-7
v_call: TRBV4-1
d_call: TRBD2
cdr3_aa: CASSHPERRGEQYF
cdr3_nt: TGCGCCAGCAGCCATCCCGAACGGCGGGGGGAGCAGTACTTC

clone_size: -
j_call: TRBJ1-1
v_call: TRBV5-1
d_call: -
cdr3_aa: CASSAGVRNTEAFF
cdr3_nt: TGCGCCAGCAGCGCTGGAGTGAGGAACACTGAAGCTTTCTTT

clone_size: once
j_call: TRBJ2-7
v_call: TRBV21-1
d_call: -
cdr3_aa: CASSKRRRELNEQYF
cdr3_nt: TGTGCCAGCAGCAAGAGGAGGAGGGAGTTGAACGAGCAGTACTTC

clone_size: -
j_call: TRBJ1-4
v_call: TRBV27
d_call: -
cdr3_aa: CASRQRGTTNEKLFF
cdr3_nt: TGTGCCAGCAGACAAAGAGGTACAACTAATGAAAAACTGTTTTTT

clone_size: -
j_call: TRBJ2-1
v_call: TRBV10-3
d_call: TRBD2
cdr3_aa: CAISGSGGVYNEQFF
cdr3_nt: TGTGCCATCAGTGGTAGCGGGGGGGTATACAATGAGCAGTTCTTC